Below, 17 T cell receptor beta chains from the same sample are listed, as sequenced in a study of cytomegalovirus exposure and HLA in healthy donors. The PCR had 60 Vbeta and 13 Jbeta primers. Using immunoSEQ multiplex PCR, the repertoire was profiled, and TCRdb retains in-frame clones only, with some absent. The data hold 220,000 or so clones, with more than 60% observed a single time. Sequenced material: PBMCs. These receptors came from a man over 45 in good health and CMV-seronegative.

V gene TRBV2 combines with J gene TRBJ1-1; 8 bases are shared with TRBD1. The CDR3 sequence is 14 residues long. Germline CDR1 and CDR2: SNHLY and FYNNEI. Trimming at V came to 7 bases and at J to 5 bases, leaving 9 bases not matched to a gene. The CDR3 sequence: CASIFQGASTEAFF. DNA of the CDR3: TGTGCCAGCATCTTCCAGGGGGCGAGTACTGAAGCTTTCTTT.

V gene TRBV27 combines with J gene TRBJ2-1, with 13 bases lining up with TRBD2. Germline CDR1 reads MNHEY; CDR2 reads SMNVEV (reference sequence). This CDR3 spans 15 amino acids. V was pared by 1 base and J by 9 bases, with 3 bases of the junction left unmatched. As DNA, the CDR3 is TGTGCCAGCAGTTTATTTACTAGCGGGAGGGGTGAGCAGTTCTTC. It is translated as CASSLFTSGRGEQFF.

This sequence joins TRBV2 and TRBJ1-1; D gene uncertain. This CDR3 has 12 amino acids. Germline lookup yields CDR1 SNHLY and CDR2 FYNNEI. V gave up 7 bases and J gave up 0 bases, with 6 bases separating them. The CDR3 region has the DNA TGTGCCAGCAATTTCATGAACACTGAAGCTTTCTTT. Translated: CASNFMNTEAFF.

This clone was counted a single time. This chain uses TRBV27 with TRBJ1-2; a weak D match, TRBD1 (6 bases). This CDR3 has 15 amino acids. V shed 6 bases and J shed 0 bases, with 14 bases lying between them. Germline lookup yields CDR1 MNHEY and CDR2 SMNVEV (reference sequence). This chain's CDR3 is CASSPRDTSNYGYTF. CDR3 DNA sequence: TGTGCCAGCAGCCCTAGGGACACCTCTAACTATGGCTACACCTTC.

V usage is TRBV7-2 and J usage is TRBJ1-4; 7 nucleotides line up with TRBD1. CDR1 is SGHTA and CDR2 is FQGNSA in the germline V gene. This CDR3 spans 15 amino acids. The V and J ends lost 4 bases and 3 bases, in that order; junction bases with no gene match: 5. CDR3 nucleotide sequence: TGTGCCAGCAGCTCGGACAGGCTTTCTAATGAAAAACTGTTTTTT. It is translated as CASSSDRLSNEKLFF.

The rearrangement links TRBV12-5 to TRBJ2-5, with a weak D call TRBD2 (6 bases). Germline CDR1 LGHNT, CDR2 FRNRAP. The CDR3 is 16 residues long. With 6 bases removed from V and 2 bases from J, the gap between germline ends came to 19 bases. CDR3 sequence (DNA): TGTGCTAGTGGAGTTGGGGTCGGGGGAACACAAGAGACCCAGTACTTC. Protein: CASGVGVGGTQETQYF.

The rearrangement joins TRBV29-1 to TRBJ2-7; TRBD2 might be the D (6 bases). The length of the CDR3 is 12 residues. Germline-derived CDR1 and CDR2 are SQVTM and ANQGSEA. CDR3 protein: CRPKGREKKQYF. CDR3 in DNA: TGCCGCCCTAAGGGCCGGGAGAAGAAGCAGTACTTC.

This clone was observed once. DNA of the CDR3: TGTGCCAGCAGTTTTAACAGCGGTCCTTTATCTAGCACAGATACGCAGTATTTT. Amino acids: CASSFNSGPLSSTDTQYF. This sequence joins TRBV27 and TRBJ2-3; possibly TRBD2 for D (5 bases). Germline CDR1 reads MNHEY; CDR2 reads SMNVEV (reference sequence). Trimming stripped 3 bases from V and 0 bases from J, with 19 bases between. The CDR3 length is 18 residues.

V and J are TRBV4-1 and TRBJ2-1; D is uncertain. This CDR3 is built from 12 residues. Deletions cut 3 bases from V and 3 bases from J, with 3 bases between. CDR1 is MGHRA, CDR2 YSYEKL, per germline. CDR3 region: CASSHNYNEQFF. In nucleotides, the CDR3 is TGCGCCAGCAGCCACAACTACAATGAGCAGTTCTTC.

The chain is built from TRBV7-8 and TRBJ1-1; 7 bases fit TRBD1. The junction had 4 bases not matched to a gene; V was cut back by 4 bases and J by 5 bases. The germline CDR1 and CDR2 sequences are SGHVS and FQNEAQ. This CDR3 comprises 13 residues. CDR3 in DNA: TGTGCCAGCAGCTCAGTACAGGGGACTGAAGCTTTCTTT. This sequence encodes CASSSVQGTEAFF.

The rearrangement links TRBV28 to TRBJ2-1, with D maybe TRBD1 (6 bases). Germline CDR1 MDHEN, CDR2 SYDVKM. This CDR3 region has 13 residues. The V gene lost 6 bases and the J gene lost 4 bases, with 10 bases spanning the gap. The CDR3 loop reads CASSPTGYNEQFF. The DNA for the CDR3 is TGTGCCAGCAGCCCTACAGGGTACAATGAGCAGTTCTTC.

The V gene is TRBV11-2, the J gene TRBJ1-1; the D is unclear. Germline V gene lookup returns CDR1 SGHAT and CDR2 FQNNGV. The CDR3 loop spans 13 amino acids. V was clipped by 7 bases and J by 5 bases, with 14 bases between them. CDR3 coding DNA: TGTGCCAGCACCAAAGAGGGTGGTACTGAAGCTTTCTTT. It encodes CASTKEGGTEAFF. The full variable domain, in which reference TRBV11-2 and TRBJ1-1 provide the parts outside the CDR3, is EAGVAQSPRYKIIEKRQSVAFWCNPISGHATLYWYQQILGQGPKLLIQFQNNGVVDDSQLPKDRFSAERLKGVDSTLKIQPAKLEDSAVYLCASTKEGGTEAFFGQGTRLTVV.

This clone showed up just a few times. The V and J genes are TRBV9 and TRBJ2-1, with a tentative D call TRBD2 (5 bases). Germline V gene data show CDR1 as SGDLS and CDR2 as YYNGEE. CDR3 size: 15 residues. V lost 0 bases, J lost 0 bases, and 7 bases lay in between. The CDR3, as DNA: TGTGCCAGCAGCGTAGTCGCGGGCTCCTACAATGAGCAGTTCTTC. Translation gives CASSVVAGSYNEQFF.

The chain employs TRBV30 and TRBJ2-5; D may be TRBD2 (6 bases). CDR3 length: 13 residues. In germline, CDR1 is GTSNPN, CDR2 SVGIG (reference sequence). The germline V and J ends were trimmed by 2 bases and 5 bases, with 12 bases remaining between them. CDR3 coding DNA: TGTGCCTGGAGTTCACGGGGGAGGGAGACCCAGTACTTC. This sequence encodes CAWSSRGRETQYF.

J is TRBJ2-7 and V is TRBV5-1; no clear D. The V gene lost 0 bases and the J gene lost 6 bases, with 10 bases spanning the gap. The CDR3 covers 13 residues. Germline CDR1 SGHRS, CDR2 YFSETQ. The CDR3 protein is CASSLDPRVEQYF. CDR3 bases: TGCGCCAGCAGCTTGGATCCCCGGGTCGAGCAGTACTTC. Together with reference TRBV5-1 and TRBJ2-7, the CDR3 gives the full variable domain: KAGVTQTPRYLIKTRGQQVTLSCSPISGHRSVSWYQQTPGQGLQFLFEYFSETQRNKGNFPGRFSGRQFSNSRSEMNVSTLELGDSALYLCASSLDPRVEQYFGPGTRLTVT.

This chain joins TRBV7-2 and TRBJ2-1; 11 bases are a match to TRBD2. The CDR3 is 16 residues long. V shed 0 bases and J 8 bases; nucleotides not matched to a gene: 6. The V gene's germline CDR1 is SGHTA and CDR2 FQGNSA. The CDR3 DNA reads TGTGCCAGCAGCTTAGCGAGGCTAGCGGGAGGACATGAGCAGTTCTTC. Translating it yields CASSLARLAGGHEQFF.

The V call is TRBV11-2, the J call TRBJ2-3; weak D call: TRBD2 (6 bases). CDR3 length: 15 amino acids. Germline CDR1 reads SGHAT; CDR2 reads FQNNGV. Trimming stripped 5 bases from V and 4 bases from J, with 16 bases between. For the CDR3, the DNA is TGTGCCAGCAGCCAGCAGGCTAGCGAAGCAGATACGCAGTATTTT. Translated, it gives CASSQQASEADTQYF.